The 11 T cell receptor beta chains listed next were all sequenced from one sample in a study of T cell changes during pregnancy in multiple sclerosis (dated by TCRdb to the late 2010s). Receptors were amplified or captured by the immunoSEQ multiplex PCR assay. TCRdb provides this immuneACCESS table in a form limited to in-frame rearrangements. Some clones are lacking; in checked studies, under half of them reflect an unresolved V gene, and why the rest are absent is not known. Counted in this sample were approximately 58,000 clones; approximately 92% of them appeared once. The ten largest clones represent about 2.9% of the sample. The sequencing here drew on peripheral blood, taken in the second trimester of pregnancy. The receptors were gathered from a female donor in good health, enrolled as a control in a pregnancy study.

This rearrangement joins TRBV2 to TRBJ1-6; a possible D gene is TRBD1 (5 bases). Germline V CDR1 and CDR2: SNHLY, FYNNEI. CDR3 length equals 15 residues. Trimming shortened V by 4 bases and J by 5 bases, and 12 bases separated the two germline ends. CDR3 protein: CASSATQGNNSPLHF. CDR3 coding DNA: TGTGCCAGCAGTGCCACCCAGGGAAATAATTCACCCCTCCACTTT.

The chain carries TRBV14 and TRBJ2-5; TRBD1 might be the D (6 bases). The CDR3 loop spans 15 amino acids. Germline CDR1 is SGHDN and CDR2 is FVKESK. V lost 2 bases, J lost 5 bases, and 15 bases lay in between. CDR3 amino acids: CASSQFGGLGETQYF. The CDR3 nucleotides read TGTGCCAGCAGCCAATTTGGGGGCCTCGGGGAGACCCAGTACTTC.

J is TRBJ2-3 and V is TRBV11-3; tentative D call: TRBD1 (5 bases). The germline gives CDR1 SGHNT, CDR2 YENEEA. The ends were cut back, 3 bases at V and 8 bases at J, with 12 bases in the middle. The CDR3 totals 13 residues. The CDR3 is CASSLSGMGTQYF. The CDR3 region has the DNA TGTGCCAGCAGCTTGTCAGGGATGGGTACGCAGTATTTT.

The genes are TRBV7-2 and TRBJ2-5; 7 bases match TRBD2. Germline lookup yields CDR1 SGHTA and CDR2 FQGNSA. V lost 1 base to trimming and J lost 5 bases; unmatched junction nucleotides: 1. The CDR3 covers 13 residues. CDR3 sequence: CASSLGTRETQYF. CDR3 coding DNA: TGTGCCAGCAGCTTAGGGACTAGGGAGACCCAGTACTTC. The whole variable domain, filled in from reference TRBV7-2 and TRBJ2-5, reads GAGVSQSPSNKVTEKGKDVELRCDPISGHTALYWYRQSLGQGLEFLIYFQGNSAPDKSGLPSDRFSAERTGGSVSTLTIQRTQQEDSAVYLCASSLGTRETQYFGPGTRLLVL.

This clone showed up just once. The chain links TRBV28 to TRBJ1-2; D possibly corresponds to TRBD1 (5 bases). V lost 6 bases and J 7 bases, leaving 9 bases between the germline ends. The CDR3 totals 11 residues. CDR1 is MDHEN, CDR2 SYDVKM, per germline. CDR3 coding DNA: TGTGCCAGCAGGGCGCAGGGTGGCTACACCTTC. It encodes CASRAQGGYTF.

V gene TRBV7-9 combines with J gene TRBJ2-5; no clear D. There are 14 residues in the CDR3. The V gene lost 2 bases and the J gene lost 2 bases, with 9 bases spanning the gap. Germline V gives CDR1 SEHNR, CDR2 FQNEAQ (reference sequence). The CDR3 nucleotides read TGTGCCAGCAGCTTAAGGTACGGGCAAGAGACCCAGTACTTC. It yields the protein CASSLRYGQETQYF.

The chain links TRBV7-9 to TRBJ1-2; D is unresolved. The CDR3 runs 16 residues. Trimming took 5 bases from V and 3 from J, leaving 19 bases between them. Germline V gene data show CDR1 as SEHNR and CDR2 as FQNEAQ (reference sequence). The CDR3: CASSALYGLVDYGYTF. The CDR3 coding sequence is TGTGCCAGCAGCGCACTATATGGTTTGGTTGACTATGGCTACACCTTC. Looking up the rest from reference TRBV7-9 and TRBJ1-2 gives the full variable domain: DTGVSQNPRHKITKRGQNVTFRCDPISEHNRLYWYRQTLGQGPEFLTYFQNEAQLEKSRLLSDRFSAERPKGSFSTLEIQRTEQGDSAMYLCASSALYGLVDYGYTFGSGTRLTVV.

Details on this clone: The germline gene is not matched at one end of the junction; a read error may be the cause. The genes are TRBV12-5 and TRBJ1-1; possible D gene TRBD1, 6 bases. CDR1 is LGHNT, CDR2 FRNRAP, per germline. CDR3 length equals 15 residues. As DNA, the CDR3 is TGTGCTAGTGGTTTTATGAGGGGGTGGAACACTGAAGTTTTCTTT. Translated: CASGFMRGWNTEVFF. Full variable domain (missing parts from reference TRBV12-5 and TRBJ1-1): DARVTQTPRHKVTEMGQEVTMRCQPILGHNTVFWYRQTMMQGLELLAYFRNRAPLDDSGMPKDRFSAEMPDATLATLKIQPSEPRDSAVYFCASGFMRGWNTEVFFGQGTRLTVV.

CDR3 region: CASSSSPGRSSGANVLTF. The CDR3 coding sequence is TGTGCCAGCAGTTCTAGCCCGGGTAGAAGCTCTGGGGCCAACGTCCTGACTTTC. This rearrangement joins TRBV28 to TRBJ2-6; tentative D call: TRBD2 (5 bases). The germline V and J ends were trimmed by 4 bases and 0 bases, with 16 bases remaining between them. Per the germline V gene, CDR1 is MDHEN and CDR2 is SYDVKM. The length of the CDR3 is 18 residues.

The chain is built from TRBV7-9 and TRBJ2-7; D possibly corresponds to TRBD1 (6 bases). In germline, CDR1 is SEHNR, CDR2 FQNEAQ (reference sequence). The CDR3 is 14 residues long. V lost 1 base and J 1 base, leaving 8 bases between the germline ends. CDR3 sequence (DNA): TGTGCCAGCAGCTTAGGAGACAGGTCCTACGAGCAGTACTTC. Protein sequence: CASSLGDRSYEQYF. Looking up the rest from reference TRBV7-9 and TRBJ2-7 gives the full variable domain: DTGVSQNPRHKITKRGQNVTFRCDPISEHNRLYWYRQTLGQGPEFLTYFQNEAQLEKSRLLSDRFSAERPKGSFSTLEIQRTEQGDSAMYLCASSLGDRSYEQYFGPGTRLTVT.

There are a few counts of this clone. V and J are TRBV30 and TRBJ1-3, with 7 bases fitting TRBD1. V shed 2 bases and J 0 bases; nucleotides not matched to a gene: 4. Germline-derived CDR1 and CDR2 are GTSNPN and SVGIG (reference sequence). The CDR3 loop spans 15 amino acids. This CDR3 is CAWSSGTASGNTIYF. In DNA, the CDR3 is TGTGCCTGGAGTTCCGGGACAGCCTCTGGAAACACCATATATTTT.